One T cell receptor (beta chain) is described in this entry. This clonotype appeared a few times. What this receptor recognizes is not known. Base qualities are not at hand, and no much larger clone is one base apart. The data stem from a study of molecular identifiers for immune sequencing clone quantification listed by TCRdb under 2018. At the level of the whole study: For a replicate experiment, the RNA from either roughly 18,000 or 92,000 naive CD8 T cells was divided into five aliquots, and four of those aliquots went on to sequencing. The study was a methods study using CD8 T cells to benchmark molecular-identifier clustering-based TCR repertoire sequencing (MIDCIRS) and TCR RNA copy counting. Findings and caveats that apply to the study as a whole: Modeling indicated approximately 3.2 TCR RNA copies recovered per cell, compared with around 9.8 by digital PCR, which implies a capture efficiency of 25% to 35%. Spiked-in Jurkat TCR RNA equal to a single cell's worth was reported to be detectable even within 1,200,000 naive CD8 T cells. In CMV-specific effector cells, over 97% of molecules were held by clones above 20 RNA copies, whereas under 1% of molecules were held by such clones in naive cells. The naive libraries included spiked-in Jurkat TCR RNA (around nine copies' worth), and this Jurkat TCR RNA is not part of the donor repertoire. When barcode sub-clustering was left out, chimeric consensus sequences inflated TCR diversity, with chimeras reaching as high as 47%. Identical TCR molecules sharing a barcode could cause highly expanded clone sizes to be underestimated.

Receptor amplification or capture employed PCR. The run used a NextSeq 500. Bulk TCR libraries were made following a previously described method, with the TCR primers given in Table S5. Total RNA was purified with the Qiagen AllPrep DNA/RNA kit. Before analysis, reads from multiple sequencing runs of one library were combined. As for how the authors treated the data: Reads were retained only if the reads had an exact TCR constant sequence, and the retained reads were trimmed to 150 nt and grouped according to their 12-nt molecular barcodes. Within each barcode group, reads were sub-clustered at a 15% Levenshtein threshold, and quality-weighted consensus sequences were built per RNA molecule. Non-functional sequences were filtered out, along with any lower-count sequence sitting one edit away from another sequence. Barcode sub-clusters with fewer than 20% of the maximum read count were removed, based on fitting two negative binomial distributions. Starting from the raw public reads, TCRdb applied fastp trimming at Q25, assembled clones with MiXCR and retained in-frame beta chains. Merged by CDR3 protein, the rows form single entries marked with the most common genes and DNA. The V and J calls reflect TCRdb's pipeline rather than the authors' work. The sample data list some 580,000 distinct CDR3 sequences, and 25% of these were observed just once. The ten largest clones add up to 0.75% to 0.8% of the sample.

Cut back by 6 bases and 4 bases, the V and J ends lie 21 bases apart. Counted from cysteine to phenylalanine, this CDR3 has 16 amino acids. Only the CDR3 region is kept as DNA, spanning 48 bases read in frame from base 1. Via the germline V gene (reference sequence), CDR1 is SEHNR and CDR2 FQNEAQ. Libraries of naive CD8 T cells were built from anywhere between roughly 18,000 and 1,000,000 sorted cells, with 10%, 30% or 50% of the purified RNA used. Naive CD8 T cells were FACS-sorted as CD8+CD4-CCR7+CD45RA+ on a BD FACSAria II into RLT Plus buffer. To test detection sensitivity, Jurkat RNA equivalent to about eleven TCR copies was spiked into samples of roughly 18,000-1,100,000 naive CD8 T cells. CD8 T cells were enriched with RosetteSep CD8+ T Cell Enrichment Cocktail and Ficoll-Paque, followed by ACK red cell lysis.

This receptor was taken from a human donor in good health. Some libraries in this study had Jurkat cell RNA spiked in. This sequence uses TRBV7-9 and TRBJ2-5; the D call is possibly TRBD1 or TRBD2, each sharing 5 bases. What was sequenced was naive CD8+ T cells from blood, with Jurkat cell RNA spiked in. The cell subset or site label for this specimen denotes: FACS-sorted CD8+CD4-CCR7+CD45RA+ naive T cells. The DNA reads TGTGCCAGCAGTTTTTTTGGAACGGGGCGTCCAGAGACCCAGTACTTC. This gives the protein CASSFFGTGRPETQYF.